Sequencing of this T cell receptor beta chain was carried out in a study of vaccination and CD4 T cells after COVID-19. Sample treatment: roughly 10-day PBMC culture with coronavirus spike peptide pools or control peptides (ViraFEST assay). Turning to this clonotype: Its antigen is unknown.

With the Oncomine TCR Beta short-read assay, DNA from cultured CD4+ T cells was sequenced. Each CDR3 protein is one row after TCRdb ran MiXCR on the PCR reads. The sample records 20,000 to 30,000 distinct CDR3 sequences, approximately 50% being singletons. The specimen sequenced was CD4+ T cells from blood, cultured in vitro. The clonotype comes from a human donor who had recovered from COVID-19.

CDR3 region: CASSKGDKLAKNIQYF. CDR3 nucleotide sequence: TGTGCCAGCAGCAAAGGCGACAAACTAGCCAAAAACATTCAGTACTTC. The genes are TRBV21-1 and TRBJ2-4. TRBV21-1 represents a pseudogene. This CDR3 is built from 16 residues.